Listed below are T cell receptor beta chains from one sample, sequenced in a study of T cell repertoires in cytomegalovirus infection. Each CDR3 protein is one row after TCRdb ran MiXCR on the reads. The profile shows 270,000 or so distinct CDR3 sequences, about 18% of them singletons. The sequencing input was CD8+ T cells from PBMCs. The receptor set was obtained from a human donor in good health (CMV status not recorded). Some clones in this sample may be carry-over from other donors' samples. Each CDR3 is given with its conserved first and last residue. D genes are given only for firm matches. Some rows mark clone size as missing; the rest say once, few, many or name a class of expanded clone.

j_gene: TRBJ2-7; d_gene: NA; len: 14; v_gene: TRBV6-5; abundance: few; CDR3nt: TGTGCCAGCAGTACACGGGACGGTTCTTGGGAGCAGTACTTC; CDR3aa: CASSTRDGSWEQYF
j_gene: TRBJ2-7; d_gene: NA; len: 12; v_gene: TRBV7-9; abundance: many; CDR3nt: TGTGCCAGCAGCTTAAACACCTACGAGCAGTACTTC; CDR3aa: CASSLNTYEQYF
j_gene: TRBJ2-3; d_gene: NA; len: 13; v_gene: TRBV7-2; abundance: many; CDR3nt: TGTGCCAGCAGCTTAATCGGCACAGATACGCAGTATTTT; CDR3aa: CASSLIGTDTQYF
j_gene: TRBJ2-3; d_gene: NA; len: 13; v_gene: TRBV5-1; abundance: few; CDR3nt: TGCGCCAGCAGCCCTATCCCCTCAGATACGCAGTATTTT; CDR3aa: CASSPIPSDTQYF
j_gene: TRBJ1-2; d_gene: NA; len: 13; v_gene: TRBV19; abundance: NA; CDR3nt: TGTGCCAGTAGTCTGACAGCGTTCTATGGCTACACCTTC; CDR3aa: CASSLTAFYGYTF
j_gene: TRBJ1-4; d_gene: NA; len: 15; v_gene: TRBV11-2; abundance: many; CDR3nt: TGTGCCAGCAGCTTTGTATACGGAGCTAATGAAAAACTGTTTTTT; CDR3aa: CASSFVYGANEKLFF
j_gene: TRBJ2-7; d_gene: NA; len: 15; v_gene: TRBV7-2; abundance: many; CDR3nt: TGTGCCAGCAGCTTAGAATTCGAGGGCCTCTACGAGCAGTACTTC; CDR3aa: CASSLEFEGLYEQYF
j_gene: TRBJ1-1; d_gene: NA; len: 13; v_gene: TRBV7-9; abundance: NA; CDR3nt: TGTGCCAGCAGCTTAGCCGGACGGATTGAAGCTTTCTTT; CDR3aa: CASSLAGRIEAFF
j_gene: TRBJ2-1; d_gene: TRBD2; len: 19; v_gene: TRBV11-2; abundance: many; CDR3nt: TGTGCCAGCAGCTTAGATCCGAGGGAGGGAACGAACTCCTACAATGAGCAGTTCTTC; CDR3aa: CASSLDPREGTNSYNEQFF
j_gene: TRBJ2-7; d_gene: NA; len: 13; v_gene: TRBV29-1; abundance: many; CDR3nt: TGCAGCGTTGTAGGGATAGGCAGCTACGAGCAGTACTTC; CDR3aa: CSVVGIGSYEQYF
j_gene: TRBJ1-1; d_gene: TRBD1; len: 15; v_gene: TRBV2; abundance: few; CDR3nt: TGTGCCAGCAAGATGGGACAGGGGTTGAACACTGAAGCTTTCTTT; CDR3aa: CASKMGQGLNTEAFF
j_gene: TRBJ2-1; d_gene: TRBD2; len: 17; v_gene: TRBV29-1; abundance: few; CDR3nt: TGCAGCGTTGAAGGGACTAGCGGGGTGAGCTCCTACAATGAGCAGTTCTTC; CDR3aa: CSVEGTSGVSSYNEQFF
j_gene: TRBJ1-1; d_gene: NA; len: 12; v_gene: TRBV2; abundance: NA; CDR3nt: TGTGCCACCATAGGGGGGGGGGCTGAAGCTTTCTTT; CDR3aa: CATIGGGAEAFF
j_gene: TRBJ1-3; d_gene: TRBD1; len: 15; v_gene: TRBV7-8; abundance: many; CDR3nt: TGTGCCAGCAGCTTAGGACAGGGGTCTGGAAACACCATATATTTT; CDR3aa: CASSLGQGSGNTIYF
j_gene: TRBJ2-1; d_gene: NA; len: 15; v_gene: TRBV4-1; abundance: NA; CDR3nt: TGCGCCAGCAGCCAAGATTTCCCAGGGTACAATGAGCAGTTCTTC; CDR3aa: CASSQDFPGYNEQFF
j_gene: TRBJ2-5; d_gene: NA; len: 15; v_gene: TRBV7-9; abundance: NA; CDR3nt: TGTGCCAGCAGCTTAGTCGTGGGGGGTCTTGAGACCCAGTACTTC; CDR3aa: CASSLVVGGLETQYF
j_gene: TRBJ2-1; d_gene: NA; len: 13; v_gene: TRBV14; abundance: few; CDR3nt: TGTGCCAGCAGAATTACTAGTTCCTATGAGCAGTTCTTC; CDR3aa: CASRITSSYEQFF
j_gene: TRBJ1-2; d_gene: NA; len: 16; v_gene: TRBV7-8; abundance: many; CDR3nt: TGTGCCAGCAGCTTTAGCGGTGGCATCCTTATGTATGGCTACACCTTC; CDR3aa: CASSFSGGILMYGYTF
j_gene: TRBJ1-1; d_gene: TRBD1; len: 13; v_gene: TRBV10-3; abundance: few; CDR3nt: TGTGCCATCAGTGAGGGGACAGGGCCTGAAGCTTTCTTT; CDR3aa: CAISEGTGPEAFF
j_gene: TRBJ1-2; d_gene: NA; len: 15; v_gene: TRBV11-2; abundance: NA; CDR3nt: TGTGCCAGCAGCTTAGATCCGACGAATTTTTGGTGCTACACCTTC; CDR3aa: CASSLDPTNFWCYTF
j_gene: TRBJ2-2; d_gene: NA; len: 15; v_gene: TRBV7-6; abundance: many; CDR3nt: TGTGCCAGCAGCTTAGTAATCGGTTTGACCGGGGAGCTGTTTTTT; CDR3aa: CASSLVIGLTGELFF
j_gene: TRBJ2-7; d_gene: NA; len: 14; v_gene: TRBV5-6; abundance: NA; CDR3nt: TGTGCCAGCAGCTTCGGGGGAATAGTCTACGAGCAGTACTTC; CDR3aa: CASSFGGIVYEQYF
j_gene: TRBJ1-1; d_gene: NA; len: 12; v_gene: TRBV7-9; abundance: many; CDR3nt: TGTGCCAGCAGCGCTCAAAAAGGGGTCGCTTTCTTT; CDR3aa: CASSAQKGVAFF
j_gene: TRBJ2-6; d_gene: TRBD1; len: 18; v_gene: TRBV7-6; abundance: NA; CDR3nt: TGTGCCAGCAGATGGCCGAAAGGGGGCCGCTCTGGGGCCAACGTCCTGACTTTC; CDR3aa: CASRWPKGGRSGANVLTF